The 26 T cell receptor beta chains in this list originate from one sample, sequenced in a study of blood T cell repertoires in COVID-19. The table came from immunoSEQ multiplex PCR; TCRdb's copy has only in-frame clones and leaves some out. Of approximately 300,000 clones in the sample, 85% were seen once. The specimen sequenced was peripheral blood. The receptors were gathered from a woman aged 45-59 years with active or convalescent COVID-19.

This rearrangement joins TRBV11-2 to TRBJ1-6; D uncertain. The CDR3 is 15 residues long. CDR1 is SGHAT, CDR2 FQNNGV, per germline. V was cut by 3 bases and J by 5 bases, with 11 bases left in between. CDR3 DNA: TGTGCCAGCAGCTTTTCCGCGGGCAATAATTCACCCCTCCACTTT. Protein: CASSFSAGNNSPLHF. Full variable domain (missing parts from reference TRBV11-2 and TRBJ1-6): EAGVAQSPRYKIIEKRQSVAFWCNPISGHATLYWYQQILGQGPKLLIQFQNNGVVDDSQLPKDRFSAERLKGVDSTLKIQPAKLEDSAVYLCASSFSAGNNSPLHFGNGTRLTVT.

The chain links TRBV7-9 to TRBJ1-4, with unresolved D. Germline V gene lookup returns CDR1 SEHNR and CDR2 FQNEAQ (reference sequence). With 5 bases removed from V and 7 bases from J, the gap between germline ends came to 11 bases. This CDR3 has 13 amino acids. This chain's CDR3 is CASSPGVGEKLFF. CDR3 sequence (DNA): TGTGCCAGCAGCCCCGGGGTCGGTGAAAAACTGTTTTTT.

This chain joins TRBV19 and TRBJ2-3; 7 positions agree with TRBD2. With 2 bases clipped from V and 2 bases from J, the junction kept 4 bases outside the gene matches. The CDR3 has 15 amino acids. Germline assignment: CDR1 LNHDA and CDR2 SQIVND (reference sequence). The CDR3 loop reads CASSIRAGATDTQYF. CDR3 sequence (DNA): TGTGCCAGTAGTATAAGGGCGGGAGCCACAGATACGCAGTATTTT.

The J gene is TRBJ1-4, the V gene TRBV7-9; TRBD1 matches 10 bases. The CDR3 consists of 17 residues. With V trimmed by 2 bases and J by 4 bases, 7 bases remained unmatched. Germline V gives CDR1 SEHNR, CDR2 FQNEAQ (reference sequence). The chain's CDR3 is CASSLRGGQGFNEKLFF. CDR3 bases: TGTGCCAGCAGCTTAAGAGGGGGACAGGGGTTTAATGAAAAACTGTTTTTT. The entire variable domain, with the rest obtained from reference TRBV7-9 and TRBJ1-4, is as follows: DTGVSQNPRHKITKRGQNVTFRCDPISEHNRLYWYRQTLGQGPEFLTYFQNEAQLEKSRLLSDRFSAERPKGSFSTLEIQRTEQGDSAMYLCASSLRGGQGFNEKLFFGSGTQLSVL.

The V gene is TRBV6-2 or TRBV6-3, the J gene TRBJ1-2, with D possibly being TRBD1 (5 bases). The V end was cut by 0 bases, the J end by 4 bases, with 21 bases between. CDR1 MNHEY and CDR2 SVGEGT come from the germline V gene. The CDR3 totals 18 residues. The CDR3 loop is CASSYSSDRGGTRYGYTF. CDR3 nucleotide sequence: TGTGCCAGCAGTTACTCATCGGACCGCGGGGGAACTCGCTATGGCTACACCTTC.

The sample holds a few counts of this clone. The chain employs TRBV10-3 and TRBJ1-2; D gene ambiguous. CDR3 length equals 14 residues. Trimming took 1 base from V and 8 from J, leaving 14 bases between them. Germline V gene data show CDR1 as ENHRY and CDR2 as SYGVKD. The CDR3 spells CAISEYRGYAGYTF. The DNA of the CDR3 is TGTGCCATCAGTGAGTATCGGGGATATGCCGGCTACACCTTC.

The J gene is TRBJ2-5, the V gene TRBV15; no firm D call. CDR3 size: 13 residues. Between the trimmed V and J ends, which lost 0 bases and 5 bases, there was a span of 7 bases. CDR1 and CDR2 from the germline V gene are LNHNV and YYDKDF (reference sequence). The CDR3 here is CATSRDFLETQYF. The CDR3 coding sequence is TGTGCCACCAGCAGAGATTTTCTGGAGACCCAGTACTTC.

The CDR3: CASSEGGARTEAFF. The CDR3 DNA reads TGTGCCAGCAGTGAGGGGGGGGCTCGGACTGAAGCTTTCTTT. The chain is built from TRBV2 and TRBJ1-1, with D perhaps matching TRBD1 (6 bases). Germline V CDR1 and CDR2: SNHLY, FYNNEI. Trimming took 3 bases from V and 5 from J, leaving 13 bases between them. This CDR3 has 14 amino acids.

V usage is TRBV4-2 and J usage is TRBJ2-1, with 10 positions matching TRBD2. Germline V gene data show CDR1 as LGHNA and CDR2 as YNFKEQ. Unmatched junction bases numbered 10, after V lost 1 base and J lost 4 bases. The CDR3 consists of 18 residues. DNA of the CDR3: TGTGCCAGCAGCCAAGTCGCCACGAGCGGGAGGGGTTACAATGAGCAGTTCTTC. It yields the protein CASSQVATSGRGYNEQFF.

This clone was picked up a small number of times. The chain employs TRBV27 and TRBJ2-3; tentatively, D is TRBD1 (5 bases). Germline V CDR1 and CDR2: MNHEY, SMNVEV (reference sequence). The CDR3 is 14 residues long. V dropped 2 bases and J dropped 2 bases, with 8 bases sitting between them. This CDR3 is CASSLRGLTDTQYF. The CDR3 DNA reads TGTGCCAGCAGTTTAAGGGGCCTCACAGATACGCAGTATTTT.

This clone was observed a few times. The genes are TRBV5-6 and TRBJ1-5; TRBD1 matches 7 bases. Germline V gene lookup returns CDR1 SGHDT and CDR2 YYEEEE. The CDR3 covers 16 residues. Trimming at V came to 0 bases and at J to 6 bases, leaving 9 bases not matched to a gene. The DNA for the CDR3 is TGTGCCAGCAGCTTGGTAGGGGCGACAGGGACTCAGCCCCAGCATTTT. This encodes CASSLVGATGTQPQHF. Complete variable domain (other parts from reference TRBV5-6 and TRBJ1-5): DAGVTQSPTHLIKTRGQQVTLRCSPKSGHDTVSWYQQALGQGPQFIFQYYEEEERQRGNFPDRFSGHQFPNYSSELNVNALLLGDSALYLCASSLVGATGTQPQHFGDGTRLSIL.

The rearrangement uses TRBV19 and TRBJ1-5, with D uncertain. Germline lookup yields CDR1 LNHDA and CDR2 SQIVND (reference sequence). This CDR3 spans 15 amino acids. V gave up 6 bases and J gave up 5 bases, with 17 bases separating them. In nucleotides, the CDR3 is TGTGCCAGTAGATCGGAGGTTGGGAGGTATCAGCCCCAGCATTTT. This encodes CASRSEVGRYQPQHF. Full variable domain (rest looked up from reference TRBV19 and TRBJ1-5): DGGITQSPKYLFRKEGQNVTLSCEQNLNHDAMYWYRQDPGQGLRLIYYSQIVNDFQKGDIAEGYSVSREKKESFPLTVTSAQKNPTAFYLCASRSEVGRYQPQHFGDGTRLSIL.

This clone was counted a few times. The CDR3 DNA reads TGTGCCAGCTCACCACCGGGACTCACAGATACGCAGTATTTT. Translation: CASSPPGLTDTQYF. The chain combines TRBV18 with TRBJ2-3, with TRBD2 as a possible D gene (6 bases). The ends were cut back, 0 bases at V and 2 bases at J, with 6 bases in the middle. CDR3 length: 14 residues. The V gene's germline CDR1 is KGHSH and CDR2 LQKENI. Drawing the rest from reference TRBV18 and TRBJ2-3, the complete variable domain is NAGVMQNPRHLVRRRGQEARLRCSPMKGHSHVYWYRQLPEEGLKFMVYLQKENIIDESGMPKERFSAEFPKEGPSILRIQQVVRGDSAAYFCASSPPGLTDTQYFGPGTRLTVL.

The chain uses TRBV27 and TRBJ1-3; D may be TRBD1 (6 bases). Germline V gene sequence: CDR1 MNHEY, CDR2 SMNVEV (reference sequence). V lost 5 bases and J 4 bases, leaving 18 bases between the germline ends. This CDR3 has 16 residues. Here the CDR3 reads CASSPRGGAAGNTIYF. The CDR3 region has the DNA TGTGCCAGCAGTCCCCGAGGGGGGGCGGCGGGAAACACCATATATTTT.

The chain links TRBV28 to TRBJ2-7; possible D gene TRBD1, 6 bases. There are 14 residues in the CDR3. The V gene lost 3 bases and the J gene lost 3 bases, with 12 bases spanning the gap. Germline V lookup: CDR1 MDHEN, CDR2 SYDVKM. CDR3 amino acids: CASSFQGQFYEQYF. The CDR3 DNA reads TGTGCCAGCAGTTTCCAGGGGCAGTTCTACGAGCAGTACTTC.

The rearrangement uses TRBV10-3 and TRBJ2-5; no reliable D call. This CDR3 is 13 amino acids long. CDR1 and CDR2 (germline): ENHRY, SYGVKD. V lost 10 bases to trimming and J lost 5 bases, with 17 bases between them. The CDR3 region is CATEAPGGETQYF. CDR3 coding DNA: TGTGCCACAGAGGCCCCGGGTGGCGAGACCCAGTACTTC.

The chain links TRBV10-3 to TRBJ2-1; tentatively, D is TRBD2 (7 bases). The CDR3 consists of 15 residues. CDR1 is ENHRY and CDR2 is SYGVKD in the germline V gene. The germline V and J ends were trimmed by 4 bases and 2 bases, with 12 bases remaining between them. The CDR3 sequence: CAISVKGGTYNEQFF. DNA for the CDR3: TGTGCCATCAGTGTGAAGGGGGGGACCTACAATGAGCAGTTCTTC.

Worth noting for this clone: In the same sample, other DNA sequences code for this CDR3. V usage is TRBV19 and J usage is TRBJ2-1, with TRBD2 as a possible D gene (7 bases). Between the trimmed V and J ends, which lost 4 bases and 4 bases, there was a span of 11 bases. Germline values: CDR1 LNHDA, CDR2 SQIVND (reference sequence). This CDR3 has 14 residues. CDR3 protein: CASSTGRGYNEQFF. In DNA form, the CDR3 reads TGTGCCAGTAGTACAGGGAGGGGGTACAATGAGCAGTTCTTC.

J is TRBJ1-2 and V is TRBV2; D gene unclear. V was pared by 6 bases and J by 7 bases, with 15 bases between. The CDR3 runs 13 residues. CDR1 and CDR2 from the germline V gene are SNHLY and FYNNEI. CDR3 sequence: CASRDGRPFGYTF. Written as DNA, the CDR3 is TGTGCCAGCAGGGATGGGCGCCCTTTTGGCTACACCTTC.

This rearrangement joins TRBV27 to TRBJ1-2; D possibly corresponds to TRBD1 (6 bases). CDR1 is MNHEY, CDR2 SMNVEV, per germline (reference sequence). The CDR3 consists of 13 residues. V shed 9 bases and J shed 2 bases, with 13 bases lying between them. CDR3 residues: CASSRQVNYGYTF. As DNA, the CDR3 is TGTGCCAGTTCTCGACAGGTGAACTATGGCTACACCTTC.

The rearrangement links TRBV7-9 to TRBJ1-1; 8 bases fit TRBD1. The V gene end was trimmed by 5 bases and the J gene end by 5 bases; junction bases not matched to a gene: 10. The CDR3 is 15 amino acids. Germline V gives CDR1 SEHNR, CDR2 FQNEAQ (reference sequence). In DNA, the CDR3 is TGTGCCAGCAGCAACCACAGGGGGGTGGAGACTGAAGCTTTCTTT. It yields the protein CASSNHRGVETEAFF.

This clone has only one observation. This chain connects TRBV6-5 to TRBJ1-5; 10 bases map to TRBD1. Germline-derived CDR1 and CDR2 are MNHEY and SVGAGI. The J segment lost 1 base and the V segment lost 5 bases, leaving 2 bases of the junction unmatched. The CDR3 spans 15 residues. The CDR3 reads CASSRGQGSNQPQHF. The CDR3 DNA follows: TGTGCCAGCAGTCGGGGACAGGGGAGCAATCAGCCCCAGCATTTT.

CDR3 sequence reads: CASSLFGRAGRNEQFF. The DNA of the CDR3 is TGTGCCAGCAGTTTATTCGGGAGGGCCGGTAGGAATGAGCAGTTCTTC. The chain joins TRBV28 to TRBJ2-1; 8 positions match TRBD2. Trimming at V came to 1 base and at J to 7 bases, leaving 9 bases not matched to a gene. The CDR3 spans 16 residues. Per germline, CDR1 MDHEN and CDR2 SYDVKM.

This clone was found a few times. This chain joins TRBV3-1 (or the pseudogene TRBV3-2) and TRBJ1-6; perhaps TRBD1 as D (5 bases). The germline V gene encodes CDR1 LGHDT and CDR2 YNNKEL (reference sequence). This CDR3 has 14 residues. V was cut by 1 base and J by 8 bases, with 9 bases left in between. CDR3 loop: CASSQGVGDSPLHF. The CDR3 DNA sequence: TGTGCCAGCAGCCAAGGGGTAGGGGATTCACCCCTCCACTTT.

The rearrangement joins TRBV10-3 to TRBJ2-7; 9 bases are a match to TRBD1. Losses at the gene ends were 3 bases for V and 5 bases for J; bases not matched to a gene: 5. CDR1 ENHRY and CDR2 SYGVKD come from the germline V gene. This CDR3 has 14 residues. The CDR3 DNA sequence: TGTGCCATCAGTGATACAGGGGGCAGCGACGAGCAGTACTTC. Its protein product is CAISDTGGSDEQYF.

The rearrangement joins TRBV6-5 to TRBJ2-2; D call uncertain. CDR3 size: 11 residues. Germline CDR1 and CDR2: MNHEY and SVGAGI. Trimming removed 8 bases from V and 2 bases from J, with 3 bases in between. CDR3 in amino acids: CASPNTGELFF. CDR3 DNA: TGTGCCAGCCCTAACACCGGGGAGCTGTTTTTT.